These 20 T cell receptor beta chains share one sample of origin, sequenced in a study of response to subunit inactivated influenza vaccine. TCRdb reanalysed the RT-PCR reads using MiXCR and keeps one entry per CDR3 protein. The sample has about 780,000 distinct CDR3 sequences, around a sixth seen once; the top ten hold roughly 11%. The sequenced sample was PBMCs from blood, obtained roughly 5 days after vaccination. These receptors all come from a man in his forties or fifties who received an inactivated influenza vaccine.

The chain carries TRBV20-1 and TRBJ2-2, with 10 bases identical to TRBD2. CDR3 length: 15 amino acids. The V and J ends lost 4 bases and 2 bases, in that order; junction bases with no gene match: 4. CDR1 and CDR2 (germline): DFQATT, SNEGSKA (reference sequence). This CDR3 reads CSAMTSGYNTGELFF. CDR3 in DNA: TGCAGTGCTATGACTAGCGGGTATAACACCGGGGAGCTGTTTTTT.

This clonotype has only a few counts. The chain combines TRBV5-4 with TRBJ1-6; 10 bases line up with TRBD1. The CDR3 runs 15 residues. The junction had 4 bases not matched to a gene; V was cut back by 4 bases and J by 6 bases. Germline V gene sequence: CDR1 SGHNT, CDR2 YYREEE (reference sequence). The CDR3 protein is CASSPGQGFNSPLHF. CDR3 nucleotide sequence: TGTGCCAGCAGCCCGGGACAGGGGTTTAATTCACCCCTCCACTTT.

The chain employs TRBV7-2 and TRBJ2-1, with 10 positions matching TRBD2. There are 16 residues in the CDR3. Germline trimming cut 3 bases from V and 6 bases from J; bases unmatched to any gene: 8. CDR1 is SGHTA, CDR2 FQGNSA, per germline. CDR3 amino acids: CASSFRGSGGANEQFF. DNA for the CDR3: TGTGCCAGCAGCTTCCGGGGGAGCGGGGGGGCCAATGAGCAGTTCTTC.

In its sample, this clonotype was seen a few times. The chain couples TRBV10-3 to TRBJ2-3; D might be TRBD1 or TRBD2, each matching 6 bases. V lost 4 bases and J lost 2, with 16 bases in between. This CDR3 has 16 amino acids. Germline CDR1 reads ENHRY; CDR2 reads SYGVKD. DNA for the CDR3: TGTGCCATCAGTGTTGGTCGGGGGACAAACACAGATACGCAGTATTTT. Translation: CAISVGRGTNTDTQYF.

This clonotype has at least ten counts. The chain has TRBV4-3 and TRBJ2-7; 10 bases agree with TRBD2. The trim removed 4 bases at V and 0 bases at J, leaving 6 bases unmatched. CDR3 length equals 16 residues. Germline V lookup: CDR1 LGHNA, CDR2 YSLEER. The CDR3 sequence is CASSPGLAGVSYEQYF. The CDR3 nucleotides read TGCGCCAGCAGCCCGGGGCTAGCGGGAGTCTCCTACGAGCAGTACTTC.

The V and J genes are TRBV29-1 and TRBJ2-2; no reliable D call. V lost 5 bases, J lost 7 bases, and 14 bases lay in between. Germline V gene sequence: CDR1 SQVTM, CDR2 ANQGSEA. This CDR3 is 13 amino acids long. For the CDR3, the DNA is TGCAGCGTTTTAGGGCCCTACGGCGGGGAGCTGTTTTTT. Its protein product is CSVLGPYGGELFF.

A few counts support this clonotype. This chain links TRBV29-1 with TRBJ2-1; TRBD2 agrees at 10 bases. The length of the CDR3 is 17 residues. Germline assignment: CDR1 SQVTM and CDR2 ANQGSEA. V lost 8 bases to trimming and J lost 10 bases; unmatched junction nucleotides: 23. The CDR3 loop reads CSSEEWTSGSFRPEQFF. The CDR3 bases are TGCAGCTCCGAAGAATGGACTAGCGGAAGTTTTCGGCCCGAGCAGTTCTTC.

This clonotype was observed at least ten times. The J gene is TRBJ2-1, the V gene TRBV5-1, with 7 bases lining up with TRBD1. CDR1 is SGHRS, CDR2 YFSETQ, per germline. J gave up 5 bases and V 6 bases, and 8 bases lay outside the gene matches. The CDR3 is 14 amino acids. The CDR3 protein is CASTLDRADNEQFF. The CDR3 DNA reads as TGCGCCAGCACCCTAGACAGGGCGGACAATGAGCAGTTCTTC. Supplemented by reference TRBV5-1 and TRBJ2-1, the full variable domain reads KAGVTQTPRYLIKTRGQQVTLSCSPISGHRSVSWYQQTPGQGLQFLFEYFSETQRNKGNFPGRFSGRQFSNSRSEMNVSTLELGDSALYLCASTLDRADNEQFFGPGTRLTVL.

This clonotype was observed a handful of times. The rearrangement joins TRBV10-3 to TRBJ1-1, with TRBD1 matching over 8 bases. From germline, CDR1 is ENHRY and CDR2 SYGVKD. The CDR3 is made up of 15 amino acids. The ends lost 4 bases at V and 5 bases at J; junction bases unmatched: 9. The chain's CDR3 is CAISGGQGRMTEAFF. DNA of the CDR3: TGTGCCATCAGTGGCGGACAGGGTAGGATGACTGAAGCTTTCTTT.

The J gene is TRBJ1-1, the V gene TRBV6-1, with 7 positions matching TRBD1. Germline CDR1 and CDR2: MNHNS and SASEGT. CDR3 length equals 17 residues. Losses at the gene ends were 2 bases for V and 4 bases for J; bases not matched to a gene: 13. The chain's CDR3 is CASSEWAGGMSGTEAFF. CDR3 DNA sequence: TGTGCCAGCAGTGAATGGGCAGGGGGTATGTCGGGCACTGAAGCTTTCTTT.

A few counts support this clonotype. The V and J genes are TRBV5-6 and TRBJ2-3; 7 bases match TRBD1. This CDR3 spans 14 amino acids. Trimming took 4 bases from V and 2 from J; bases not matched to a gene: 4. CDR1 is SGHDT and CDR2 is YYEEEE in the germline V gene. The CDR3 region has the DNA TGTGCCAGCAGCGCCGGACAGGCCACAGATACGCAGTATTTT. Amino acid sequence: CASSAGQATDTQYF.

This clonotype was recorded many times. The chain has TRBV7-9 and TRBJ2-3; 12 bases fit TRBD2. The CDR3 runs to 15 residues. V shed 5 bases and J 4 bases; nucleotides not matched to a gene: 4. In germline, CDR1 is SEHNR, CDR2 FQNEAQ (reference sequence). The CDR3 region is CASSQGLAGPDTQYF. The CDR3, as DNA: TGTGCCAGCAGCCAGGGACTAGCGGGCCCAGATACGCAGTATTTT.

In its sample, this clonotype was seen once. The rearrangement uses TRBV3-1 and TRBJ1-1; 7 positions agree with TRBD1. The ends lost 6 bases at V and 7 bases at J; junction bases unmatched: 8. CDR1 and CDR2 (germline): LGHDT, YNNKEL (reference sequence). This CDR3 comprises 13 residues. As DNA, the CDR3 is TGTGCCAGCAGTCCCGGGACAGCCCTTGAAGCTTTCTTT. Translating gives CASSPGTALEAFF. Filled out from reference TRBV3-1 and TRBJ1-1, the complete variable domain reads DTAVSQTPKYLVTQMGNDKSIKCEQNLGHDTMYWYKQDSKKFLKIMFSYNNKELIINETVPNRFSPKSPDKAHLNLHINSLELGDSAVYFCASSPGTALEAFFGQGTRLTVV.

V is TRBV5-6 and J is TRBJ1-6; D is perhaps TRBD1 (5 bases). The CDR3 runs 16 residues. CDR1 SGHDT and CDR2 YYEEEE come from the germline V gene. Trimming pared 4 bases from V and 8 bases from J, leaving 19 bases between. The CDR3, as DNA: TGTGCCAGCAGCCGGTATTTTCAGGGTCGTGATTCACCCCTCCACTTT. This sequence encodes CASSRYFQGRDSPLHF.

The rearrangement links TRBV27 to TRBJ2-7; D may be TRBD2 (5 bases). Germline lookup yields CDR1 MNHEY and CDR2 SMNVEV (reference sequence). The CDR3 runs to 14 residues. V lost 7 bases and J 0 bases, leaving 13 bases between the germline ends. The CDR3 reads CASKTAESSYEQYF. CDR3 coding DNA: TGTGCCAGCAAAACAGCGGAAAGCTCCTACGAGCAGTACTTC.

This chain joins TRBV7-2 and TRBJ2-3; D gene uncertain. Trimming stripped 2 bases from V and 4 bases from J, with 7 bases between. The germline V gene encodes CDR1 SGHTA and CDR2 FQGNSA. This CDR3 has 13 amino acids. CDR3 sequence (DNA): TGTGCCAGCAGCTTATCCTCGGCAGATACGCAGTATTTT. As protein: CASSLSSADTQYF.

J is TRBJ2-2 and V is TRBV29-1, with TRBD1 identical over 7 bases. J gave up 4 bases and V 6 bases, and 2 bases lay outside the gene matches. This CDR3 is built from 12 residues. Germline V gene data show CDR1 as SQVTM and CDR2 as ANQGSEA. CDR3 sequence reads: CSVRDSTGELFF. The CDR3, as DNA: TGCAGCGTCAGGGACAGCACCGGGGAGCTGTTTTTT.

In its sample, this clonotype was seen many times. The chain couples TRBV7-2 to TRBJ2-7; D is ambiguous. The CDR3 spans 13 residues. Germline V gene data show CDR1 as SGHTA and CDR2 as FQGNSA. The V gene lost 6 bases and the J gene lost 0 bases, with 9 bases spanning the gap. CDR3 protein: CASRSPASYEQYF. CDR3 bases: TGTGCCAGCAGGTCCCCGGCCTCCTACGAGCAGTACTTC.

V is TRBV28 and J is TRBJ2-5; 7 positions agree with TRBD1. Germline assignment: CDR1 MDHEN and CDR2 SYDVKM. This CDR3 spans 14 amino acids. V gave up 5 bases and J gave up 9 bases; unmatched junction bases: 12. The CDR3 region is CASSKDRPLAAQYF. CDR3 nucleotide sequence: TGTGCCAGCAGTAAGGACAGGCCGTTGGCGGCCCAGTACTTC.

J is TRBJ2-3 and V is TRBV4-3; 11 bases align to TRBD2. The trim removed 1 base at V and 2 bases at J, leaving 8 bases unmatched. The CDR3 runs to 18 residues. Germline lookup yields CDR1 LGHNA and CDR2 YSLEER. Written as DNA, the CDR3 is TGCGCCAGCAGCCAAGTGGGACTAGCGGCCCCCCCCACAGATACGCAGTATTTT. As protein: CASSQVGLAAPPTDTQYF.